This T cell receptor beta chain was captured in a study of blood T cell repertoires in COVID-19. The V end lost 0 bases, the J end lost 8 bases, and 10 bases lay between the germline ends. This CDR3 is built from 12 residues. Per the germline V gene, CDR1 is GTSNPN and CDR2 is SVGIG (reference sequence). Here immunoSEQ multiplex PCR was the method, and the copy in TCRdb shows in-frame clones only, minus some. The sample yields around 300,000 clones, about nine tenths seen once. The sequence came from a woman aged 40-49 years who had recovered from COVID-19. The sample was peripheral blood. V is TRBV30 and J is TRBJ1-2; D gene unclear. CDR3 residues: CAWSVVFGGYTF. The CDR3 DNA reads as TGTGCCTGGAGTGTCGTGTTCGGGGGCTACACCTTC.